A selection of T cell receptor beta chains follows, all from one sample in a study of post-analysis software for immune sequencing data. Via MiXCR, TCRdb re-called the PCR reads, giving one row per CDR3 protein. The table records approximately 730,000 distinct CDR3 sequences, roughly 27% of them present only once. Material for sequencing was blood. Every receptor here comes from a girl between 10 and 17 years old with multiple sclerosis. Each CDR3 is given with its conserved first and last residue. The order of the fields is D gene, clone size, J gene, V gene, CDR3 length, CDR3 protein, CDR3 DNA. D genes are given only for firm matches. Only part of the rows carry a size: once, few, many, or a class if the clone is expanded.

D: -; size: -; J: TRBJ2-1; V: TRBV29-1; length: 14; CDR3: CSVDVTGSYNEQFF; DNA: TGCAGCGTTGACGTCACAGGGTCCTACAATGAGCAGTTCTTC
D: -; size: -; J: TRBJ1-1; V: TRBV20-1; length: 11; CDR3: CSAKRWGEAFF; DNA: TGCAGTGCTAAACGGTGGGGAGAAGCTTTCTTT
D: -; size: -; J: TRBJ1-2; V: TRBV20-1; length: 17; CDR3: CSARDLGTATINYGYTF; DNA: TGCAGTGCTAGAGATCTAGGTACAGCAACCATCAACTATGGCTACACCTTC
D: TRBD2; size: -; J: TRBJ2-1; V: TRBV28; length: 16; CDR3: CASSLPQAGGCNEQFF; DNA: TGTGCCAGCAGTTTACCCCAAGCGGGAGGCTGCAATGAGCAGTTCTTC
D: -; size: -; J: TRBJ1-5; V: TRBV3-1; length: 15; CDR3: CASSQGRNSNQPQHF; DNA: TGTGCCAGCAGCCAGGGCAGAAATAGCAATCAGCCCCAGCATTTT
D: TRBD2; size: few; J: TRBJ2-1; V: TRBV12-3/TRBV12-4; length: 15; CDR3: CASSFGGGAFNEQFF; DNA: TGTGCCAGCAGTTTTGGCGGGGGGGCCTTCAATGAGCAGTTCTTC
D: -; size: -; J: TRBJ1-5; V: TRBV29-1; length: 14; CDR3: CSVLPGGDNQPQHF; DNA: TGCAGCGTTCTTCCGGGGGGCGACAATCAGCCCCAGCATTTT
D: TRBD1; size: -; J: TRBJ1-5; V: TRBV4-3; length: 15; CDR3: CTSSQQGPSNQPQHF; DNA: TGCACCAGCAGCCAACAGGGGCCGAGCAATCAGCCCCAGCATTTT
D: TRBD2; size: few; J: TRBJ2-7; V: TRBV5-1; length: 15; CDR3: CASSRGLALLYEQYF; DNA: TGCGCCAGCAGCCGGGGACTAGCGCTGTTATACGAGCAGTACTTC
D: -; size: many; J: TRBJ1-2; V: TRBV29-1; length: 12; CDR3: CSVEEGAYGYTF; DNA: TGCAGCGTTGAGGAGGGTGCCTATGGCTACACCTTC
D: -; size: -; J: TRBJ1-1; V: TRBV4-3; length: 15; CDR3: CASSQDKVRNTEAFF; DNA: TGCGCCAGCAGCCAAGATAAGGTTCGAAACACTGAAGCTTTCTTT
D: TRBD1; size: few; J: TRBJ2-7; V: TRBV5-6; length: 16; CDR3: CASSFGSGTGGVEQYF; DNA: TGTGCCAGCAGCTTTGGATCGGGGACAGGGGGCGTGGAGCAGTACTTC
D: -; size: many; J: TRBJ1-2; V: TRBV6-1; length: 12; CDR3: CASNRQNYGYTF; DNA: TGTGCCAGCAATCGACAGAACTATGGCTACACCTTC
D: -; size: -; J: TRBJ2-3; V: TRBV11-1; length: 15; CDR3: CASSLDAGLTDTQYF; DNA: TGTGCCAGCAGCTTAGATGCGGGGTTGACAGATACGCAGTATTTT
D: -; size: few; J: TRBJ1-1; V: TRBV20-1; length: 14; CDR3: CSARDRATNTEAFF; DNA: TGCAGTGCTAGAGACCGGGCGACCAACACTGAAGCTTTCTTT
D: TRBD1; size: few; J: TRBJ2-7; V: TRBV12-3/TRBV12-4; length: 17; CDR3: CASSFYEGQGISYEQYF; DNA: TGTGCCAGCAGTTTTTACGAGGGACAGGGGATATCCTACGAGCAGTACTTC
D: -; size: few; J: TRBJ2-5; V: TRBV24-1; length: 20; CDR3: CATSDRNPRVTSRPQETQYF; DNA: TGTGCCACCAGTGATCGTAACCCTCGTGTGACAAGCCGACCTCAAGAGACCCAGTACTTC
D: TRBD2; size: few; J: TRBJ2-1; V: TRBV6-1; length: 14; CDR3: CASRRSGGAHEQFF; DNA: TGTGCCAGCCGTCGGAGCGGGGGGGCACATGAGCAGTTCTTC
D: -; size: few; J: TRBJ2-7; V: TRBV6-5; length: 15; CDR3: CASRSLIFPSYEQYF; DNA: TGTGCCAGCAGGTCCCTAATCTTCCCCTCCTACGAGCAGTACTTC
D: TRBD1; size: -; J: TRBJ2-5; V: TRBV29-1; length: 16; CDR3: CSAHLEGTGVGETQYF; DNA: TGCAGCGCCCACCTAGAGGGGACAGGGGTGGGCGAGACCCAGTACTTC
D: -; size: -; J: TRBJ1-2; V: TRBV6-6; length: 15; CDR3: CASRGVEGSVYGYTF; DNA: TGTGCCAGCCGGGGTGTTGAGGGTTCGGTCTATGGCTACACCTTC
D: TRBD2; size: -; J: TRBJ2-7; V: TRBV20-1; length: 15; CDR3: CSATLTSGGYYEQYF; DNA: TGCAGTGCTACGTTAACTAGCGGGGGTTATTACGAGCAGTACTTC
D: -; size: -; J: TRBJ2-1; V: TRBV7-2; length: 15; CDR3: CASSMDIRVGDEQFF; DNA: TGTGCCAGCAGCATGGACATAAGGGTGGGAGATGAGCAGTTCTTC
D: -; size: -; J: TRBJ2-5; V: TRBV5-1; length: 16; CDR3: CASSPRERGPQETQYF; DNA: TGCGCCAGCAGCCCCCGCGAGAGGGGACCGCAAGAGACCCAGTACTTC
D: TRBD1; size: few; J: TRBJ1-5; V: TRBV7-2; length: 16; CDR3: CASSLTGTGDNQPQHF; DNA: TGTGCCAGCAGCTTAACCGGGACAGGGGACAATCAGCCCCAGCATTTT
D: -; size: -; J: TRBJ2-7; V: TRBV27; length: 14; CDR3: CASSFSSLIYEQYF; DNA: TGTGCCAGCAGTTTTTCCAGCCTCATCTACGAGCAGTACTTC
D: TRBD2; size: -; J: TRBJ2-1; V: TRBV7-2; length: 16; CDR3: CASSPAGTRVQSEQFF; DNA: TGTGCCAGCAGCCCCGCCGGGACTAGGGTGCAGAGTGAGCAGTTCTTC
D: -; size: few; J: TRBJ2-6; V: TRBV15; length: 16; CDR3: CATSRVVGGGANVLTF; DNA: TGTGCCACCAGCAGAGTGGTGGGGGGTGGGGCCAACGTCCTGACTTTC
D: TRBD1; size: few; J: TRBJ2-4; V: TRBV15; length: 13; CDR3: CAIKGGRGDIQYF; DNA: TGTGCCATCAAAGGGGGCAGGGGCGACATTCAGTACTTC
D: TRBD1; size: few; J: TRBJ2-5; V: TRBV20-1; length: 15; CDR3: CSAHPGTGSSETQYF; DNA: TGCAGTGCCCATCCCGGGACAGGGTCTTCGGAGACCCAGTACTTC
D: -; size: -; J: TRBJ2-7; V: TRBV21-1; length: 14; CDR3: CASSDDRGPREQYF; DNA: TGTGCCAGCAGCGACGACAGGGGGCCTCGCGAGCAGTACTTT
D: -; size: many; J: TRBJ2-7; V: TRBV7-2; length: 14; CDR3: CASTRDHGNYEQYF; DNA: TGTGCCAGCACCCGGGACCACGGGAACTACGAGCAGTACTTC
D: TRBD2; size: few; J: TRBJ2-3; V: TRBV29-1; length: 14; CDR3: CSVDRAGTTDTQYF; DNA: TGCAGCGTTGACCGAGCGGGGACCACAGATACGCAGTATTTT
D: -; size: -; J: TRBJ2-5; V: TRBV20-1; length: 15; CDR3: CSAVSYGRAGETQYF; DNA: TGCAGTGCTGTATCTTATGGCAGGGCGGGAGAGACCCAGTACTTC
D: TRBD1; size: -; J: TRBJ1-2; V: TRBV20-1; length: 15; CDR3: CSARVGTGGDYGYTF; DNA: TGCAGTGCTAGAGTCGGGACAGGGGGGGACTATGGCTACACCTTC
D: -; size: -; J: TRBJ2-3; V: TRBV20-1; length: 14; CDR3: CSAQGALSTDTQYF; DNA: TGCAGTGCTCAAGGGGCCCTAAGCACAGATACGCAGTATTTT
D: -; size: few; J: TRBJ2-7; V: TRBV28; length: 12; CDR3: CASSFGPPEQYF; DNA: TGTGCCAGCAGTTTTGGACCCCCCGAGCAGTACTTC
D: -; size: few; J: TRBJ1-2; V: TRBV4-3; length: 16; CDR3: CASSQGRGGLNYGYTF; DNA: TGCGCCAGCAGCCAAGGCCGGGGGGGGCTAAACTATGGCTACACCTTC
D: -; size: once; J: TRBJ1-2; V: TRBV24-1; length: 14; CDR3: CATSDPGRNYGYTF; DNA: TGTGCCACCAGTGATCCCGGCCGTAACTATGGCTACACCTTC
D: -; size: -; J: TRBJ2-3; V: TRBV7-9; length: 14; CDR3: CASITAGVTDTQYF; DNA: TGTGCCAGCATTACGGCAGGGGTTACAGATACGCAGTATTTT
D: TRBD2; size: few; J: TRBJ2-1; V: TRBV7-9; length: 16; CDR3: CASSLLAGRLRNEQFF; DNA: TGTGCCAGCAGCTTACTAGCGGGCCGTCTAAGGAATGAGCAGTTCTTC
D: -; size: few; J: TRBJ2-1; V: TRBV4-3; length: 16; CDR3: CASSQAWGNSYNEQFF; DNA: TGCGCCAGCAGCCAAGCCTGGGGGAACTCGTACAATGAGCAGTTCTTC
D: -; size: -; J: TRBJ1-1; V: TRBV29-1; length: 14; CDR3: CSVRGSLLPTEAFF; DNA: TGCAGCGTCCGTGGGTCCCTTCTCCCCACTGAAGCTTTCTTT
D: -; size: -; J: TRBJ1-2; V: TRBV2; length: 14; CDR3: CASIGGLSGEGYTF; DNA: TGTGCCAGCATCGGGGGACTCTCCGGGGAAGGCTACACCTTC
D: -; size: few; J: TRBJ2-5; V: TRBV7-2; length: 13; CDR3: CASSLGGLRAQYF; DNA: TGTGCCAGCAGCCTCGGGGGGCTGAGGGCCCAGTACTTC